The clone carrying this T cell receptor (beta chain) was counted a few times. What it binds is unknown. Germline-derived CDR1 and CDR2 are MDHEN and SYDVKM. V was clipped by 5 bases and J by 5 bases, with 19 bases between them. The CDR3 is 16 residues long. This entry comes from a study of T cells in Graves' hyperthyroidism and ophthalmopathy. In the study overall: Peripheral blood draws took place at initial diagnosis, ahead of any treatment.

The PBMCs were taken from about 9.7 ml of fresh peripheral blood. Amplification targeted TCR beta CDR3 regions from RNA transcripts. HTBI primers were used for first-round RT-PCR of the TCR CDR3. TCRdb re-derived calls from the multiplex PCR reads in MiXCR, one entry per CDR3 protein. This sample has over 650,000 distinct CDR3 sequences, with 16% found just once. Study observations and caveats: The model predicted ophthalmopathy a median approximately 6.3 months before onset. Clonotypes that were expanded in thyroid above 0.001 mostly appeared in blood too.

This receptor was taken from a man younger than 35 with Graves' hyperthyroidism. The J gene is TRBJ1-5, the V gene TRBV28, with no clear D. The sample consisted of blood. This CDR3 reads CASSQRTILLDQPQHF. CDR3 coding DNA: TGTGCCAGCAGTCAAAGAACGATACTACTCGATCAGCCCCAGCATTTT.